This T cell receptor beta chain originates from a study of OX40 agonist ivuxolimab in advanced cancers. Only in-frame clones appear in the TCRdb table, and some are missing; sequencing was by immunoSEQ multiplex PCR. The sample records about 35,000 clones, approximately 90% being singletons. Trimming took 5 bases from V and 4 from J; bases not matched to a gene: 7. The CDR3 totals 17 residues. The germline CDR1 and CDR2 sequences are MNHEY and SMNVEV (reference sequence). This clonotype was obtained from an adult with an advanced solid tumor such as melanoma, head and neck, liver or kidney cancer. The source was CD4+ or CD8+ T cells sorted from blood, collected in a trial of the OX40 agonist ivuxolimab. This chain links TRBV27 with TRBJ2-3, with 15 bases identical to TRBD2. The CDR3 nucleotides are TGTGCCAGCAGTCCCCGGACTAGCGGGAGGGCCGCAGATACGCAGTATTTT. This sequence encodes CASSPRTSGRAADTQYF.